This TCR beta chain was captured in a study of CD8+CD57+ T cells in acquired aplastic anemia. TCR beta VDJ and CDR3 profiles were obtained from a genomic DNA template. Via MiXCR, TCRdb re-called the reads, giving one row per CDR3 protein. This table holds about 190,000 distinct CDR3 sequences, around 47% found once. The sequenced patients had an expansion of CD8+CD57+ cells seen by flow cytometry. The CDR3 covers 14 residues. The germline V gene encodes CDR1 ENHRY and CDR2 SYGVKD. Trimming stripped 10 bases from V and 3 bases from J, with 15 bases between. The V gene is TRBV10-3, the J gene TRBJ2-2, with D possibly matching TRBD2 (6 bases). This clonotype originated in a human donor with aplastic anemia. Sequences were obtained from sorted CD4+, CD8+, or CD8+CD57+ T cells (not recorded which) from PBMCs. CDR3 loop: CASTGGGDTGELFF. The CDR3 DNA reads TGTGCCAGCACCGGGGGAGGCGACACCGGGGAGCTGTTTTTT.